The 9 T cell receptor beta chains below were found in one sample sequenced in a study of blood T cell repertoires in COVID-19 (TCRdb year 2020). Libraries were constructed by the immunoSEQ multiplex PCR assay. Drawn from immuneACCESS, this table holds only the in-frame rearrangements with V and J called that TCRdb kept. Clones are partly lost; checked studies trace under half to an unresolved V gene and leave the rest unexplained. The sample data list 200,000 to 300,000 clones, and approximately 89% of these were observed just once. The ten largest account for under 3% of the sample. Sequences were obtained from PBMCs or T cells enriched from blood (not recorded which). The receptor set was obtained from a woman aged 18-29 years who had recovered from COVID-19.

This chain connects TRBV9 to TRBJ2-1; no clear D gene. Germline CDR1 reads SGDLS; CDR2 reads YYNGEE. The CDR3 loop spans 14 amino acids. The V end lost 3 bases, the J end lost 7 bases, and 14 bases lay between the germline ends. The CDR3 here is CASSDEITRNEQFF. CDR3 nucleotides: TGTGCCAGCAGCGACGAGATTACGCGGAATGAGCAGTTCTTC.

The V call is TRBV11-3, the J call TRBJ1-1, with D maybe TRBD1 (6 bases). The CDR3 spans 11 residues. V was shortened by 8 bases and J by 4 bases, with 8 bases between the two germline ends. Germline lookup yields CDR1 SGHNT and CDR2 YENEEA. The CDR3 here is CASRTVTEAFF. DNA of the CDR3: TGTGCCAGCCGGACAGTCACTGAAGCTTTCTTT.

The rearrangement links TRBV24-1 to TRBJ2-3, with 8 nucleotides matching TRBD1. CDR1 is KGHDR, CDR2 SFDVKD, per germline. The CDR3 is 14 amino acids. Trimming at V came to 6 bases and at J to 4 bases, leaving 5 bases not matched to a gene. The CDR3 DNA reads as TGTGCCACCAGTTCTGGACAGGGCGCAGATACGCAGTATTTT. This codes for CATSSGQGADTQYF.

This chain uses TRBV24-1 with TRBJ2-2; TRBD1 agrees at 11 bases. Trimming took 8 bases from V and 3 from J; bases not matched to a gene: 7. CDR1 is KGHDR, CDR2 SFDVKD, per germline. This CDR3 is built from 16 residues. CDR3 amino acids: CATNAPGQGDTGELFF. CDR3 in DNA: TGTGCCACCAACGCACCGGGACAGGGGGACACCGGGGAGCTGTTTTTT.

The chain employs TRBV30 and TRBJ2-7; D is perhaps TRBD2 (6 bases). V was pared by 0 bases and J by 2 bases, with 20 bases between. Germline V gene lookup returns CDR1 GTSNPN and CDR2 SVGIG (reference sequence). This CDR3 is built from 17 residues. CDR3 nucleotide sequence: TGTGCCTGGAGTGTTCCCTCGGGAGACCTTCTCACCTACGAGCAGTACTTC. This sequence encodes CAWSVPSGDLLTYEQYF.

The J gene is TRBJ2-3, the V gene TRBV15; no clear D gene. The CDR3 extends over 16 amino acids. Between the trimmed V and J ends, which lost 0 bases and 4 bases, there was a span of 14 bases. The V gene's germline CDR1 is LNHNV and CDR2 YYDKDF (reference sequence). The CDR3 DNA reads TGTGCCACCAGCAGAGATTGGTCTGCGCAGGCAGATACGCAGTATTTT. Translation gives CATSRDWSAQADTQYF. The variable domain in full, with the rest retrieved from reference TRBV15 and TRBJ2-3, is DAMVIQNPRYQVTQFGKPVTLSCSQTLNHNVMYWYQQKSSQAPKLLFHYYDKDFNNEADTPDNFQSRRPNTSFCFLDIRSPGLGDTAMYLCATSRDWSAQADTQYFGPGTRLTVL.

V is TRBV7-9 and J is TRBJ1-6; unclear D gene. V dropped 5 bases and J dropped 7 bases, with 21 bases sitting between them. The CDR3 covers 17 residues. Germline CDR1 and CDR2: SEHNR and FQNEAQ (reference sequence). DNA of the CDR3: TGTGCCAGCAGCCCCTTAAACGGGAGGGTTAGAAATTCACCCCTCCACTTT. It specifies CASSPLNGRVRNSPLHF.

The V gene is TRBV29-1, the J gene TRBJ2-1; tentative D call: TRBD1 (6 bases). V lost 4 bases, J lost 9 bases, and 13 bases lay in between. The CDR3 contains 12 residues. The germline CDR1 and CDR2 sequences are SQVTM and ANQGSEA. As DNA, the CDR3 is TGCAGCGTTGGACACAGGGCGGCTGAGCAGTTCTTC. Translation: CSVGHRAAEQFF.

This sequence joins TRBV2 and TRBJ1-5; the match to TRBD1 covers 10 bases. J lost 7 bases, V lost 8 bases, and 8 bases had no gene match. CDR3 length: 14 amino acids. Germline CDR1 SNHLY, CDR2 FYNNEI. The CDR3 DNA reads as TGTGCCAGCGACCGGGACAGGGGAAGGCAGCCCCAGCATTTT. Encoded protein: CASDRDRGRQPQHF.